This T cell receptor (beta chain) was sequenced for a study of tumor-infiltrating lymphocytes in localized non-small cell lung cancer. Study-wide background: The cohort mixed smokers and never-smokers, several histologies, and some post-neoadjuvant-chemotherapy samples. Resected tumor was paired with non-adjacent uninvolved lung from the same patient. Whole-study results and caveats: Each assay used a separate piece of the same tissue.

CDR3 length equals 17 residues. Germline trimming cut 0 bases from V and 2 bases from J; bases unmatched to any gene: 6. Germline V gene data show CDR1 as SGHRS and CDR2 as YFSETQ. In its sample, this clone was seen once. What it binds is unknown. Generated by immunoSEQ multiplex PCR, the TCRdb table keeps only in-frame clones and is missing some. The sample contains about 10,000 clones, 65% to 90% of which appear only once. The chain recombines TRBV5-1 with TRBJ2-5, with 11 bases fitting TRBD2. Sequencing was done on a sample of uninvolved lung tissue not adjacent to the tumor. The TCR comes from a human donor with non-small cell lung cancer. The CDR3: CASSLESASGGQETQYF. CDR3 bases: TGCGCCAGCAGCTTGGAGTCGGCTAGCGGGGGGCAAGAGACCCAGTACTTC.